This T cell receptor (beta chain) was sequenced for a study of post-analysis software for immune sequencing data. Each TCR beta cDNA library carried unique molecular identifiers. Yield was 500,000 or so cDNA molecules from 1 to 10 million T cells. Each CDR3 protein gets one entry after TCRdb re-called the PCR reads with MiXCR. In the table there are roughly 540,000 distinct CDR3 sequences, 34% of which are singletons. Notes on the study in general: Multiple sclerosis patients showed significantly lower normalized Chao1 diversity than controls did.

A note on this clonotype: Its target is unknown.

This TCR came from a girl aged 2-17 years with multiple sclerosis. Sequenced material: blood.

The CDR3 is CASNEGGQGNSPLHF. The DNA for the CDR3 is TGCGCCAGCAATGAGGGGGGACAGGGGAATTCACCCCTCCACTTT. The chain employs TRBV5-1 and TRBJ1-6, with TRBD1 matching 10 bases. J was trimmed by 7 bases and V by 6 bases; bases with no gene match: 7. Germline loops: CDR1 SGHRS, CDR2 YFSETQ. The CDR3 sequence is 15 residues long.